The next 7 T cell receptor beta chains were all read from a single sample in a study of early T cells in non-severe SARS-CoV-2 infection. A single record per CDR3 protein comes from TCRdb applying MiXCR to the 5' RACE reads. The sample lists 15,000 to 20,000 distinct CDR3 sequences, about 5% seen once, with about 6.4% in the top ten. The source was whole blood, collected at baseline. All receptors come from an adult who was a healthcare worker with PCR-confirmed SARS-CoV-2 infection or an uninfected control (not recorded which).

The V gene is TRBV9, the J gene TRBJ2-7; possibly TRBD2 for D (6 bases). CDR3 size: 15 residues. Trimming took 5 bases from V and 4 from J, leaving 19 bases between them. Germline CDR1 SGDLS, CDR2 YYNGEE. CDR3 in DNA: TGTGCCAGCAGTGCAATGGGGGGTGAAGGATACGAGCAGTACTTC. Residues: CASSAMGGEGYEQYF.

The chain uses TRBV20-1 and TRBJ1-1; no clear D. The V gene lost 2 bases and the J gene lost 0 bases, with 7 bases spanning the gap. There are 13 residues in the CDR3. Germline values: CDR1 DFQATT, CDR2 SNEGSKA (reference sequence). This CDR3 is CSARRQLNTEAFF. The DNA for the CDR3 is TGCAGTGCTAGAAGGCAGTTGAACACTGAAGCTTTCTTT.

The sample holds many counts of this clonotype. This sequence joins TRBV6-6 and TRBJ1-1; tentatively, D is TRBD1 (5 bases). This CDR3 is built from 14 residues. Trimming cost V 10 bases and J 0 bases, with 15 bases left between them. The germline V gene has CDR1 MNHNY and CDR2 SVGAGI (reference sequence). The CDR3 sequence is CATMQGGMNTEAFF. In DNA form, the CDR3 reads TGTGCCACCATGCAGGGTGGAATGAACACTGAAGCTTTCTTT.

This clonotype was detected ten times or more. The chain recombines TRBV12-3 or TRBV12-4 with TRBJ1-1, with 7 bases matching TRBD1. V lost 3 bases to trimming and J lost 1 base; unmatched junction nucleotides: 11. The CDR3 has 17 amino acids. This CDR3 is CASSFLGGISANTEAFF. CDR3 sequence (DNA): TGTGCCAGCAGTTTCTTAGGGGGCATCAGTGCGAACACTGAAGCTTTCTTT.

This clonotype was picked up many times. The V and J genes are TRBV6-5 and TRBJ1-2; perhaps TRBD1 as D (5 bases). Germline loops: CDR1 MNHEY, CDR2 SVGAGI. The V and J ends lost 7 bases and 1 base respectively, with 10 bases between them. This CDR3 is 13 amino acids long. This CDR3 reads CASTTGGNYGYTF. In nucleotides, the CDR3 is TGTGCCAGCACTACCGGGGGTAACTATGGCTACACCTTC.

A note on this clonotype: A much larger clone lies one base from this, so it may be a read error. The chain joins TRBV7-6 to TRBJ1-1; D is unresolved. Germline V gene lookup returns CDR1 SGHVS and CDR2 FNYEAQ. This CDR3 is built from 13 residues. CDR3 DNA: TGTGTCAGCAGCCAAGACAAGTACACTGAAGCTTTCTTT. Protein product: CVSSQDKYTEAFF.

The V call is TRBV29-1, the J call TRBJ2-3, with 7 bases aligning to TRBD2. Germline trimming cut 5 bases from V and 6 bases from J; bases unmatched to any gene: 11. The CDR3 length is 14 residues. Germline CDR1 reads SQVTM; CDR2 reads ANQGSEA. CDR3 residues: CSVRLGGESDTQYF. Written as DNA, the CDR3 is TGCAGCGTTCGTCTGGGAGGGGAGTCGGATACGCAGTATTTT.